This TCR beta chain was sequenced for a study of blood T cell repertoires in COVID-19. The repertoire was sequenced with immunoSEQ multiplex PCR; TCRdb's copy has only in-frame clones and lacks some. Of around 25,000 clones in the sample, approximately 90% were seen once. The CDR3 spans 14 residues. Deletions cut 2 bases from V and 2 bases from J, with 9 bases between. Germline assignment: CDR1 SGDLS and CDR2 YYNGEE. This clone is a singleton in its sample. This rearrangement joins TRBV9 to TRBJ2-3, with a weak D call TRBD1 (5 bases). This TCR was recovered from a woman of 80 years or more with acute or convalescent COVID-19. The sequencing input was peripheral blood. The CDR3: CASSVTEVTDTQYF. The CDR3 DNA reads as TGTGCCAGCAGCGTGACAGAGGTCACAGATACGCAGTATTTT.